These 8 T cell receptor beta chains came from one sample sequenced in a study of identical twins. In TCRdb, the 5' RACE reads were re-called with MiXCR into one record per CDR3 protein. The sample records about 220,000 distinct CDR3 sequences, approximately 7.3% being singletons. These records were also assigned to another study, of yellow fever vaccine responses in identical twins.

The sample was CD8+ T cells sorted from blood. The receptor set was obtained from a woman aged 18-30 years in good health.

The sample holds many counts of this clonotype. The chain has TRBV15 and TRBJ2-1, with D perhaps TRBD2 (6 bases). Looked up from germline, CDR1 is LNHNV and CDR2 is YYDKDF (reference sequence). The CDR3 has 15 residues. V shed 4 bases and J shed 7 bases, with 17 bases lying between them. Written as DNA, the CDR3 is TGTGCCACCAGCATTCGGGGCGGGATTAAGAATGAGCAGTTCTTC. This encodes CATSIRGGIKNEQFF.

This sequence joins TRBV5-8 and TRBJ1-1; D uncertain. Trimming took off 1 base at V and 4 bases at J, with 11 bases between the two ends. Germline V gene lookup returns CDR1 SGHTS and CDR2 YDEGEE. The CDR3 runs 14 residues. The CDR3 reads CASSLQSHATEAFF. Written as DNA, the CDR3 is TGTGCCAGCAGCTTGCAGTCTCACGCCACTGAAGCTTTCTTT. Full variable domain (remainder filled in from reference TRBV5-8 and TRBJ1-1): EAGVTQSPTHLIKTRGQQATLRCSPISGHTSVYWYQQALGLGLQFLLWYDEGEERNRGNFPPRFSGRQFPNYSSELNVNALELEDSALYLCASSLQSHATEAFFGQGTRLTVV.

This clonotype was counted only a few times. The rearrangement uses TRBV28 and TRBJ2-5, with D perhaps matching TRBD1 (6 bases). This CDR3 contains 14 residues. Trimming took off 10 bases at V and 5 bases at J, with 20 bases between the two ends. Per germline, CDR1 MDHEN and CDR2 SYDVKM. The CDR3 DNA reads TGTGCCACCGTAGGGTCACAGGGAGAGGAGACCCAGTACTTC. The encoded protein is CATVGSQGEETQYF.

The chain couples TRBV7-9 to TRBJ2-7; the D is unclear. The V end lost 4 bases, the J end lost 2 bases, and 6 bases lay between the germline ends. CDR1 and CDR2 from the germline V gene are SEHNR and FQNEAQ (reference sequence). The CDR3 is made up of 12 amino acids. CDR3 in amino acids: CASSSTTYEQYF. The DNA of the CDR3 is TGTGCCAGCAGCTCTACAACCTACGAGCAGTACTTC.

The V and J genes are TRBV7-9 and TRBJ1-2; no clear D. The V and J ends lost 5 bases and 0 bases respectively, with 13 bases between them. The CDR3 is made up of 15 amino acids. Germline values: CDR1 SEHNR, CDR2 FQNEAQ (reference sequence). CDR3 residues: CASSPREGANYGYTF. The DNA for the CDR3 is TGTGCCAGCAGCCCCCGTGAGGGAGCTAACTATGGCTACACCTTC.

This clonotype was found many times. The genes are TRBV29-1 and TRBJ1-1; D is uncertain. V was trimmed by 3 bases and J by 1 base, leaving 6 bases between them. The CDR3 totals 12 residues. In germline, CDR1 is SQVTM, CDR2 ANQGSEA. The CDR3 loop reads CSVDSTNTEAFF. DNA for the CDR3: TGCAGCGTTGATTCAACGAACACTGAAGCTTTCTTT.

This clonotype has ten or more counts. The V gene is TRBV16, the J gene TRBJ2-7; D is unclear. V dropped 9 bases and J dropped 2 bases, with 14 bases sitting between them. The CDR3 consists of 13 residues. Germline lookup yields CDR1 KGHSY and CDR2 FQNENV. CDR3 nucleotide sequence: TGTGCCAGTCAACCCTCCGACCCCTACGAGCAGTACTTC. Encoded protein: CASQPSDPYEQYF.

The table lists this clonotype with many counts. The CDR3 nucleotides are TGTGCCAGCGAACTGCAAGGAGGGGATACGCAGTATTTT. Translation: CASELQGGDTQYF. V and J are TRBV12-3 or TRBV12-4 and TRBJ2-3; possibly TRBD2 for D (6 bases). The CDR3 runs 13 residues. Between the trimmed V and J ends, which lost 8 bases and 6 bases, there was a span of 15 bases.